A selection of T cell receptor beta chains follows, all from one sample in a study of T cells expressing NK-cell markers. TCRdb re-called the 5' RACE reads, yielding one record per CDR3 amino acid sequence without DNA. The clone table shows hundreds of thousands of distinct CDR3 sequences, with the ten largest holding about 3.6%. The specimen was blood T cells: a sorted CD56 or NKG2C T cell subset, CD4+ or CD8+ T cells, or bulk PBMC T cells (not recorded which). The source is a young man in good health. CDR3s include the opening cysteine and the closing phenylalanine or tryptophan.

CDR3 protein: CASSYPGNRDTQYF
J gene: TRBJ2-3
V gene: TRBV6-5

CDR3 protein: CSANNRDSAYHEQYF
J gene: TRBJ2-7
V gene: TRBV20-1

CDR3 protein: CASTWVGGPMETQYF
J gene: TRBJ2-5
V gene: TRBV7-2

CDR3 protein: CSVGPRLNEQYF
J gene: TRBJ2-7
V gene: TRBV29-1

CDR3 protein: CASSQAGVHEQYF
J gene: TRBJ2-7
V gene: TRBV14

CDR3 protein: CSVEDIKDMEQFF
J gene: TRBJ2-1
V gene: TRBV29-1

CDR3 protein: CASSKTGTLVNTEAFF
J gene: TRBJ1-1
V gene: TRBV7-8

CDR3 protein: CASTKLAGNYNEQFF
J gene: TRBJ2-1
V gene: TRBV7-9

CDR3 protein: CASSVEPRVRELFF
J gene: TRBJ2-2
V gene: TRBV9

CDR3 protein: CASSLSLVPGMVEKLFF
J gene: TRBJ1-4
V gene: TRBV5-1

CDR3 protein: CASSQLSGTSTGELFF
J gene: TRBJ2-2
V gene: TRBV2

CDR3 protein: CASSPRQTGLSKNIQYF
J gene: TRBJ2-4
V gene: TRBV27

CDR3 protein: CASSFRAGGGSEAFF
J gene: TRBJ1-1
V gene: TRBV12-3/TRBV12-4

CDR3 protein: CASSLGSGGDSNQPQHF
J gene: TRBJ1-5
V gene: TRBV7-9

CDR3 protein: CASSYQLGPQYIETQYF
J gene: TRBJ2-5
V gene: TRBV6-5

CDR3 protein: CASSSAWDIWDTGELFF
J gene: TRBJ2-2
V gene: TRBV7-2

CDR3 protein: CSGSRIGLVSTDTQYF
J gene: TRBJ2-3
V gene: TRBV20-1

CDR3 protein: CASSRGIVETQYF
J gene: TRBJ2-5
V gene: TRBV13

CDR3 protein: CSAPSPGLAGDGSYNEQFF
J gene: TRBJ2-1
V gene: TRBV20-1

CDR3 protein: CASSRIGTGNFWNPLDTQYF
J gene: TRBJ2-3
V gene: TRBV27

CDR3 protein: CASSLATGARIFNEQFF
J gene: TRBJ2-1
V gene: TRBV7-2

CDR3 protein: CASSLTSGNPYF
J gene: TRBJ2-3
V gene: TRBV12-3/TRBV12-4

CDR3 protein: CACGAPGTDTQYF
J gene: TRBJ2-3
V gene: TRBV3-1

CDR3 protein: CASSLGPGATNEKLFF
J gene: TRBJ1-4
V gene: TRBV5-1

CDR3 protein: CSVGRDLLNTEAFF
J gene: TRBJ1-1
V gene: TRBV29-1

CDR3 protein: CSVEGGRESVSYEQYF
J gene: TRBJ2-7
V gene: TRBV29-1

CDR3 protein: CASSLQGTSHDTQYF
J gene: TRBJ2-3
V gene: TRBV12-3/TRBV12-4

CDR3 protein: CSVGRVQGADTQYF
J gene: TRBJ2-3
V gene: TRBV29-1

CDR3 protein: CASSQADSAGRETQYF
J gene: TRBJ2-5
V gene: TRBV4-2

CDR3 protein: CSVMPVLRRELFF
J gene: TRBJ2-2
V gene: TRBV29-1

CDR3 protein: CASSYSDRGIRNQPQHF
J gene: TRBJ1-5
V gene: TRBV6-5

CDR3 protein: CASSLSWTGYTGELFF
J gene: TRBJ2-2
V gene: TRBV27

CDR3 protein: CSASRRHQETQYF
J gene: TRBJ2-5
V gene: TRBV20-1

CDR3 protein: CASSFDRGNTIYF
J gene: TRBJ1-3
V gene: TRBV7-8

CDR3 protein: CASRPQQNEQFF
J gene: TRBJ2-1
V gene: TRBV5-1

CDR3 protein: CATSKNRANYNEQFF
J gene: TRBJ2-1
V gene: TRBV15

CDR3 protein: CSAIREILGDTQYF
J gene: TRBJ2-3
V gene: TRBV20-1

CDR3 protein: CASSPGGGGLRNEQFF
J gene: TRBJ2-1
V gene: TRBV12-3/TRBV12-4

CDR3 protein: CATTDRANTEAFF
J gene: TRBJ1-1
V gene: TRBV12-3/TRBV12-4

CDR3 protein: CASGPGLASTDTQYF
J gene: TRBJ2-3
V gene: TRBV7-9

CDR3 protein: CAISESALAGANTGELFF
J gene: TRBJ2-2
V gene: TRBV10-3

CDR3 protein: CASSLGTTGYEAFF
J gene: TRBJ1-1
V gene: TRBV11-3

CDR3 protein: CASSPTGSLSPLHF
J gene: TRBJ1-6
V gene: TRBV12-3/TRBV12-4

CDR3 protein: CASSHTGPSYNEQFF
J gene: TRBJ2-1
V gene: TRBV27

CDR3 protein: CASRLAGTDGSPLHF
J gene: TRBJ1-6
V gene: TRBV12-3/TRBV12-4

CDR3 protein: CASSTRALTHTEAFF
J gene: TRBJ1-1
V gene: TRBV11-2

CDR3 protein: CSARVDQGRDRPLHF
J gene: TRBJ1-6
V gene: TRBV20-1

CDR3 protein: CASSADRGGEQYF
J gene: TRBJ2-7
V gene: TRBV7-2

CDR3 protein: CASSLGGRDEKTQYF
J gene: TRBJ2-5
V gene: TRBV11-3

CDR3 protein: CSVIRTAMNTEAFF
J gene: TRBJ1-1
V gene: TRBV29-1

CDR3 protein: CASSLLDLNSPLHF
J gene: TRBJ1-6
V gene: TRBV12-3/TRBV12-4

CDR3 protein: CASSYFTGTHLSDTQYF
J gene: TRBJ2-3
V gene: TRBV6-5

CDR3 protein: CASRRSGILLDTQYF
J gene: TRBJ2-3
V gene: TRBV6-2/TRBV6-3

CDR3 protein: CASSSGTANTEAFF
J gene: TRBJ1-1
V gene: TRBV5-1

CDR3 protein: CASSLFGEAKNIQYF
J gene: TRBJ2-4
V gene: TRBV7-8

CDR3 protein: CASTPLLRYQETQYF
J gene: TRBJ2-5
V gene: TRBV5-1

CDR3 protein: CASDRGRRTEAFF
J gene: TRBJ1-1
V gene: TRBV19